A selection of T cell receptor beta chains follows, all from one sample in a study of cytomegalovirus exposure and HLA in healthy donors. TCRdb's table, derived via immunoSEQ multiplex PCR, lists solely in-frame clones and lacks some. This table has some 120,000 clones, 74% appearing once. Sequenced material: PBMCs. The receptors originated from a woman aged 50 to 60 in good health and CMV-seropositive. Both conserved end residues are part of each CDR3. A D gene is named only where the DNA matches it firmly. The size field is filled for only some rows; it gives once, few, many or a size class.

>14|TRBJ2-5|NA|TRBV11-3|NA
TGTGCCAGCAGCTTCTCCAGGGTATATGGGACCCAGTACTTC
CASSFSRVYGTQYF
>14|TRBJ1-6|NA|TRBV7-6|NA
TGTGCCAGCAGCGTATCTTCGGGTAATTCACCCCTCCACTTT
CASSVSSGNSPLHF
>14|TRBJ1-2|NA|TRBV5-1|NA
TGCGCCAGCAGCTTGGAGTTGGGCAGCTATGGCTACACCTTC
CASSLELGSYGYTF
>14|TRBJ1-1|NA|TRBV4-3|NA
TGCGCCAGCAGCCAAGCTTTCAGGGGAACTGAAGCTTTCTTT
CASSQAFRGTEAFF
>15|TRBJ1-3|NA|TRBV10-2|NA
TGCGCCAGCAGTGAGTACAGATCCTCTGGAAACACCATATATTTT
CASSEYRSSGNTIYF
>15|TRBJ2-7|NA|TRBV5-1|TRBD1
TGCGCCAGCAGCCCGAGACAGGGTACGACCTACGAGCAGTACTTC
CASSPRQGTTYEQYF
>17|TRBJ2-3|NA|TRBV4-1|TRBD2
TGCGCCAGCAGCCAAGAATCGATAGGCGGGGGTGTCGTTACGCAGTATTTT
CASSQESIGGGVVTQYF
>15|TRBJ2-5|NA|TRBV18|TRBD1
TGTGCCAGCTCACCCCTGACAGGGGCGCAAGAGACCCAGTACTTC
CASSPLTGAQETQYF
>15|TRBJ1-1|NA|TRBV6-5|TRBD1
TGTGCCAGCAGCCAAAACAGGGGAGCTAACACTGAAGCTTTCTTT
CASSQNRGANTEAFF
>15|TRBJ2-2|few|TRBV6-6|TRBD1
TGTGCCAGCAGCACCGGGACAGGGGCCACCGGGGAGCTGTTTTTT
CASSTGTGATGELFF
>13|TRBJ1-2|NA|TRBV2|NA
TGTGCCACCAAAAGCGCAGCTAACTATGGCTACACCTTC
CATKSAANYGYTF
>13|TRBJ1-1|NA|TRBV6-5|NA
TGTGCCAGCAGTTCCCAGGGTTTCAGTGGAGCTTTCTTT
CASSSQGFSGAFF
>15|TRBJ2-2|NA|TRBV10-3|NA
TGTGCCATCAGTGGACACCCGGCGGGAACCGGGGAGCTGTTTTTT
CAISGHPAGTGELFF
>14|TRBJ2-5|NA|TRBV4-2|NA
TGTGCCAGCAGCCAAGGAGTGTACCAAGAGACCCAGTACTTC
CASSQGVYQETQYF
>10|TRBJ1-2|NA|TRBV29-1|NA
TGCAGCGTTGAGCGGGACGGCTACACCTTC
CSVERDGYTF
>15|TRBJ2-2|NA|TRBV27|NA
TGTGCCAGCAGTTCCCCGGACAGAATCACCGGGGAGCTGTTTTTT
CASSSPDRITGELFF
>17|TRBJ2-7|NA|TRBV2|TRBD2
TGTGCCAGCAGTGAAGCGCTTCGGGGCCGGGGGGGCTACGAGCAGTACTTC
CASSEALRGRGGYEQYF
>16|TRBJ1-3|NA|TRBV19|NA
TGTGCCAGTAGTATGTACCCCCCGGCGGTTGGAAACACCATATATTTT
CASSMYPPAVGNTIYF
>14|TRBJ2-3|once|TRBV6-1|NA
TGTGCCAGCACCTACAGGGCCCCCACAGATACGCAGTATTTT
CASTYRAPTDTQYF
>16|TRBJ2-1|few|TRBV4-2|NA
TGTGCCAGCAGCCAACGACAGGACAGCTCCTACAATGAGCAGTTCTTC
CASSQRQDSSYNEQFF
>13|TRBJ2-3|NA|TRBV4-1|NA
TGCGCCAGCAGCCAGGTGAGGGCAGATACGCAGTATTTT
CASSQVRADTQYF
>15|TRBJ1-2|NA|TRBV9|TRBD1
TGTGCCAGCAGCGCCCGGTCAGGGACAGGGGGTGGCTACACCTTC
CASSARSGTGGGYTF
>14|TRBJ2-5|NA|TRBV9|NA
TGTGCCAGCAGCGTAGGAGGCACCCCGGAGACCCAGTACTTC
CASSVGGTPETQYF
>11|TRBJ1-4|NA|TRBV10-3|NA
TGTGCCATCGCGACGGGTGAAAAACTGTTTTTT
CAIATGEKLFF
>15|TRBJ1-2|NA|TRBV14|NA
TGTGCCAGCAGCCCCAGAACCGGGGTTAACTATGGCTACACCTTC
CASSPRTGVNYGYTF
>15|TRBJ1-6|NA|TRBV18|NA
TGTGCCAGCTCGTCCCGGACGGGGAATAATTCACCCCTCCACTTT
CASSSRTGNNSPLHF
>15|TRBJ2-1|once|TRBV5-1|NA
TGCGCCAGCAGCTTGGGGGCGGGGGCCGACAATGAGCAGTTCTTC
CASSLGAGADNEQFF
>15|TRBJ2-1|NA|TRBV5-6|TRBD2
TGTGCCAGCAGCTTTAGCGGGGCGGCCTACAATGAGCAGTTCTTC
CASSFSGAAYNEQFF
>15|TRBJ1-3|NA|TRBV30|NA
TGTGCCTGGAGTGTACGTTCAGGGGCTGGAAACACCATATATTTT
CAWSVRSGAGNTIYF
>13|TRBJ2-7|NA|TRBV9|NA
TGTGCCAGCAGCGTTGGTCCGGGCTACGAGCAGTACTTC
CASSVGPGYEQYF
>13|TRBJ1-1|NA|TRBV5-6|NA
TGTGCCAGCAGTTTTACAGGTTATGCTGAAGCTTTCTTT
CASSFTGYAEAFF
>14|TRBJ2-5|NA|TRBV4-3|NA
TGCGCCAGCAGCCTGACACAGGGTAAAGAGACCCAGTACTTC
CASSLTQGKETQYF
>14|TRBJ2-5|NA|TRBV27|NA
TGTGCCAGCAAGAGGACAAAGTACCAAGAGACCCAGTACTTC
CASKRTKYQETQYF
>13|TRBJ1-6|NA|TRBV5-1|NA
TGCGCCAGCAGCTTTTCCGAAGCATCACCCCTCCACTTT
CASSFSEASPLHF
>15|TRBJ2-7|NA|TRBV12-5|TRBD1
TGTGCTAGTGGTTTTGGACAGGGAGGCTCCTACGAGCAGTACTTC
CASGFGQGGSYEQYF
>14|TRBJ2-4|NA|TRBV6-5|NA
TGTGCCAGCAGACCACTTCAGGGGAGGGACATTCAGTACTTC
CASRPLQGRDIQYF